This T cell receptor beta chain derives from a study of T cell repertoires in cytomegalovirus infection. Turning to the study itself: Shared public TCR beta signatures pointed to both CMV infection and a matching HLA type.

Points from the study as a whole: CMV-specific HLA-C-restricted TCR beta clonotypes dominated the ex vivo response. Frequencies of public TCR beta families were cumulated, and this identified carriers of CMV plus the relevant HLA.

CDR3 length: 13 amino acids. Germline V CDR1 and CDR2: MNHEY, SVGAGI. The ends lost 6 bases at V and 7 bases at J; junction bases unmatched: 8. In the case of this clonotype: Its cognate antigen is unknown.

Using its own MiXCR run on the reads, TCRdb lists one record per CDR3 protein. The table shows approximately 630,000 distinct CDR3 sequences, with approximately 24% occurring only once. This TCR was recovered from a human donor in good health (CMV status not recorded). Some clones in this sample may be carry-over from other donors' samples. V gene TRBV6-5 combines with J gene TRBJ1-1; 7 nucleotides align to TRBD1. The sequenced material came from CD8+ T cells from PBMCs. The CDR3 sequence: CASSLTWDSEAFF. The CDR3 nucleotides are TGTGCCAGCAGCCTAACCTGGGACAGTGAAGCTTTCTTT.